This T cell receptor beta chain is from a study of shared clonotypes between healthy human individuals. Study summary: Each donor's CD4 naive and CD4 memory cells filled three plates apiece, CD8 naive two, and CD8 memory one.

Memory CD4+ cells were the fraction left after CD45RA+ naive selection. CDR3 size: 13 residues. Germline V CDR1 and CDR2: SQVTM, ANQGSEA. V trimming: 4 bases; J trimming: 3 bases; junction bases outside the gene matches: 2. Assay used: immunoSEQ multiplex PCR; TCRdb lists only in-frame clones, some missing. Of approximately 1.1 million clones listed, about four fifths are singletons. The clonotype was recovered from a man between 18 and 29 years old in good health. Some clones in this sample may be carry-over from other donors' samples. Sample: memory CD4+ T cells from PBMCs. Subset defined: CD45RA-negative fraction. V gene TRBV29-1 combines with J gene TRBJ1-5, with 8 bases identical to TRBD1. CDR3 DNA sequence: TGCAGCGTTGCACAGGGGGTCAATCAGCCCCAGCATTTT. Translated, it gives CSVAQGVNQPQHF.